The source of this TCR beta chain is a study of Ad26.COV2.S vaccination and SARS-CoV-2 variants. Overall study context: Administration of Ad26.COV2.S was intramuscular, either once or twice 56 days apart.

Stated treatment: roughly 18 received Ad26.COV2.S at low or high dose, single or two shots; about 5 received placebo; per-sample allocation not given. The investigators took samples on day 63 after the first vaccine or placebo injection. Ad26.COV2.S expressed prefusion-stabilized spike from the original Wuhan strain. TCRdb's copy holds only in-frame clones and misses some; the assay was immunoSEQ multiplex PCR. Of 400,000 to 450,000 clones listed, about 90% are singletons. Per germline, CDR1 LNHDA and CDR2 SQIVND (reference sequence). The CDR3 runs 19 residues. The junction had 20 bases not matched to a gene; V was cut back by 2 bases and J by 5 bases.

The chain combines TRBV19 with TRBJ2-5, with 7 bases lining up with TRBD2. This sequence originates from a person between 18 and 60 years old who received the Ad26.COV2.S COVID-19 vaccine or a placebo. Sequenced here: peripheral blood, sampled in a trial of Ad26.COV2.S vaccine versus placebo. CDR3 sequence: CASSIPPEEGGRSWETQYF. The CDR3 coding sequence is TGTGCCAGTAGTATACCCCCTGAGGAGGGAGGGCGCTCGTGGGAGACCCAGTACTTC.